Presented here are 9 T cell receptor beta chains from one specimen sequenced in a study of technical replicates of blood from a few donors. Measured with immunoSEQ multiplex PCR; TCRdb has only the in-frame clones, and not every one. The sample holds about 15,000 clones, around 80% seen once. The specimen sequenced was PBMCs. Receptors were obtained from a human donor in good health.

The chain combines TRBV29-1 with TRBJ1-2; D might be TRBD1 (6 bases). The CDR3 extends over 11 amino acids. V shed 6 bases and J shed 8 bases, with 13 bases lying between them. Per germline, CDR1 SQVTM and CDR2 ANQGSEA. DNA of the CDR3: TGCAGCGTCCAACAGGGTGCCGGCTACACCTTC. Translating gives CSVQQGAGYTF.

The chain combines TRBV7-8 with TRBJ1-3; 9 bases map to TRBD1. Germline CDR1 and CDR2: SGHVS and FQNEAQ. V lost 5 bases and J lost 0; bases outside the gene matches: 8. The CDR3 loop spans 17 amino acids. This chain's CDR3 is CASSPRRDRDSGNTIYF. The CDR3 DNA follows: TGTGCCAGCAGCCCGCGCCGGGACAGGGACTCTGGAAACACCATATATTTT.

The chain has TRBV19 and TRBJ2-7, with 10 bases fitting TRBD2. The germline gives CDR1 LNHDA, CDR2 SQIVND (reference sequence). V shed 4 bases, J shed 1 base, and the junction held 4 bases outside the gene matches. The CDR3 length is 15 residues. The CDR3 bases are TGTGCCAGTAGTACGCCGGGACTAGCGTCCTACGAGCAGTACTTC. Translation: CASSTPGLASYEQYF.

This sequence joins TRBV28 and TRBJ2-7, with D tentatively TRBD1 (5 bases). Germline V lookup: CDR1 MDHEN, CDR2 SYDVKM. This CDR3 region has 17 residues. The V end lost 4 bases, the J end lost 2 bases, and 21 bases lay between the germline ends. The CDR3 DNA is TGTGCCAGCAGTTCTCCGATGGACACTTACCCTCCCTACGAGCAGTACTTC. Amino acids: CASSSPMDTYPPYEQYF.

J is TRBJ2-5 and V is TRBV11-2, with 12 bases lining up with TRBD2. Germline V gene lookup returns CDR1 SGHAT and CDR2 FQNNGV. This CDR3 region has 15 residues. The V and J ends lost 5 bases and 3 bases, in that order; junction bases with no gene match: 4. The chain's CDR3 is CASSPRLAGEETQYF. CDR3 DNA: TGTGCCAGCAGCCCTCGACTAGCGGGAGAAGAGACCCAGTACTTC.

The V gene is TRBV15, the J gene TRBJ2-5; TRBD2 matches 7 bases. There are 13 residues in the CDR3. Germline trimming cut 9 bases from V and 1 base from J; bases unmatched to any gene: 5. CDR1 is LNHNV and CDR2 is YYDKDF in the germline V gene (reference sequence). The CDR3 spells CATRRGFQETQYF. The CDR3 DNA sequence: TGTGCCACTCGGCGGGGGTTCCAAGAGACCCAGTACTTC.

This clone was detected once. J is TRBJ2-3 and V is TRBV29-1; 12 nucleotides match TRBD2. Germline V gene sequence: CDR1 SQVTM, CDR2 ANQGSEA. The CDR3 is 14 amino acids. V shed 3 bases and J 9 bases; nucleotides not matched to a gene: 7. The CDR3 here is CSVEASGRARTQYF. The CDR3 DNA reads as TGCAGCGTTGAGGCTAGCGGGAGGGCCAGGACGCAGTATTTT.

V usage is TRBV28 and J usage is TRBJ2-3, with TRBD1 identical over 8 bases. The CDR3 consists of 14 residues. Germline CDR1 is MDHEN and CDR2 is SYDVKM. The J segment lost 6 bases and the V segment lost 2 bases, leaving 4 bases of the junction unmatched. In DNA form, the CDR3 reads TGTGCCAGCAGTTTAGGCAGGGGGCGTGATACGCAGTATTTT. It is translated as CASSLGRGRDTQYF.

This clone is a singleton in its sample. This chain connects TRBV7-9 to TRBJ2-7, with 8 bases that match TRBD1. CDR1 and CDR2 from the germline V gene are SEHNR and FQNEAQ (reference sequence). The V and J ends lost 6 bases and 8 bases, in that order; junction bases with no gene match: 12. CDR3 length: 14 amino acids. CDR3 residues: CASSQDRGASKQYF. The CDR3 region has the DNA TGTGCCAGCAGTCAAGACAGGGGCGCATCTAAGCAGTACTTC.